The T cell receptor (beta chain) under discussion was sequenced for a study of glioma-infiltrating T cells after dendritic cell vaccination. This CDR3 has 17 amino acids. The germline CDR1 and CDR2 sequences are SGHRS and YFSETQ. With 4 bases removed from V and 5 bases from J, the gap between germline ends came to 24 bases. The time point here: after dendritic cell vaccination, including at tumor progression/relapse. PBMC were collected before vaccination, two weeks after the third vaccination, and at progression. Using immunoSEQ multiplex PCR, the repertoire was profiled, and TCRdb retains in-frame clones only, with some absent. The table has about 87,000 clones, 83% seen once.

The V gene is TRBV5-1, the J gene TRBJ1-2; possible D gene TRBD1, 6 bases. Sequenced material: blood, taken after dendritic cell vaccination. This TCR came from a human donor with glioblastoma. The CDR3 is CASSGLGQTPRPYGYTF. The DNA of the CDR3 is TGCGCCAGCAGCGGCCTAGGACAGACGCCACGCCCTTATGGCTACACCTTC.